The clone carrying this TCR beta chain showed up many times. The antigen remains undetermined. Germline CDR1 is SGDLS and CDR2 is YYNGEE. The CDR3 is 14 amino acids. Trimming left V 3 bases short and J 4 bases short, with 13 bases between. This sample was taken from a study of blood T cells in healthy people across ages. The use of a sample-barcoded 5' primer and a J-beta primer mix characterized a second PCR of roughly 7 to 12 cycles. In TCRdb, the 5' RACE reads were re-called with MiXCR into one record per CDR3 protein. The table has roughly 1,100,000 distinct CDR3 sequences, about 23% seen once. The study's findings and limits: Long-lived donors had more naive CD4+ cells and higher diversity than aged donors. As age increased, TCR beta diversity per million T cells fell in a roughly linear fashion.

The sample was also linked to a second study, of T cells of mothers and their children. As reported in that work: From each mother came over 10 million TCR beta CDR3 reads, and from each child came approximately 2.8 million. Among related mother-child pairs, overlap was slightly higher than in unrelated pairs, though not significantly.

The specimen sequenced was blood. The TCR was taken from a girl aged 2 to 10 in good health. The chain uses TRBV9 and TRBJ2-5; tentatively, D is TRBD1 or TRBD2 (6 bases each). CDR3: CASSGGARGETQYF. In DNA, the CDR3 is TGTGCCAGCAGCGGGGGGGCGCGCGGAGAGACCCAGTACTTC.